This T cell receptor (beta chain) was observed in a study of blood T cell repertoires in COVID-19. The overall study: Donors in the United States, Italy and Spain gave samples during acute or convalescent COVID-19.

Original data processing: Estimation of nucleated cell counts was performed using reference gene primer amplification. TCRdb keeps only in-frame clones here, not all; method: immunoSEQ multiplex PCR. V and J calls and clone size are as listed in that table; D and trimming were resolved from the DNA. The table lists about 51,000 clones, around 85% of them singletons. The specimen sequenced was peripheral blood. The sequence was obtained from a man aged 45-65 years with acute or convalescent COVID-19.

CDR3 coding DNA: TGTGCCAGCAGCTTAGTTTCGGGGACAGGGTATGAGCAGTTCTTC. The encoded protein is CASSLVSGTGYEQFF. The gene calls are TRBV11-3 and TRBJ2-1; 9 positions agree with TRBD1. CDR3 length: 15 amino acids. After removal of 1 base from V and 8 bases from J, the junction contained 6 bases not matched to a gene. The germline CDR1 and CDR2 sequences are SGHNT and YENEEA.